This T cell receptor (beta chain) was observed in a study of CD4 T cells in relation to SARS-CoV-2 and coronaviruses (dated by TCRdb to the early 2020s). For the study in its entirety: Across all 12 patients in the full convalescent cohort, ages ranged from 21 to 72 years, with a median of 38. Among the 12 convalescent patients, 8 males and 4 females were included, and two of the subjects were Hispanic. Expansion assays from other donors in the study were sequenced with a different, Illumina-based TCR-beta assay. The Adaptive Biotechnologies TCR-sequencing kit was used to sequence samples from three pre-COVID donors and the naive versus memory experiments, while other data came from Illumina-based sequencing. At the level of individual TCR clonotypes, the study measured memory CD4+ T cell crossreactivity between SARS-CoV-2 spike protein and common cold coronavirus spike proteins. HLA restriction was mapped for shared crossreactive spike epitopes using patient-derived lymphoblastoid cell lines.

Uncultured naive and memory CD4+ T cell DNA received deep-resolution immunoSEQ TCR-beta sequencing. Per the source publication's procedure: Preprocessing removed nonproductive sequences and CDR3s not starting with C, not ending with F or W, or shorter than 7 amino acids. Cultured and uncultured naive and memory CD4+ repertoires were searched for previously identified spike- and CEF-reactive CDR3s. CDR3 homology was quantified as pairwise Levenshtein distance, calculated with the stringdist R package after three terminal residues were trimmed from each end. TCRdb re-hosts the immuneACCESS table, in-frame sequences only. Its copies lack some clones; in the studies checked, an unresolved V gene accounts for under half of them, and the cause for the rest is not known. The DNA was the basis for D and trimming; V, J and clone size are from that table. The sample table contains some 11,000 clones; only one count was recorded for about nine tenths of them. The ten largest account for 2% to 2.5% of the sample.

As to this clone: Its antigen is still unknown. Within one base of it there is no much larger clone, and no base qualities were kept.

Naive and memory CD4+ T cells were separated from cryopreserved PBMCs by first enriching for CD4 and then performing EasySep naive CD4+ T cell enrichment. Ficoll-Paque PLUS gradient centrifugation was used to isolate PBMCs from leukapheresis product or whole blood. PBMCs were either used fresh in the expansion assay or cryopreserved at -140 degrees C. The QIAamp Micro DNA Kit was used to extract genomic DNA from the CD4+ T cells. CDR1 MGHRA and CDR2 YSYEKL were looked up in the germline V gene. Including the terminal cysteine and phenylalanine, the CDR3 comprises 18 residues. The only DNA kept is the CDR3, 54 bases in frame from the first base. Relative to germline, V is missing 0 bases and J is missing 2 bases, with 9 bases of the junction outside any gene match. Overall study results and their limits: No donor contributed both pre-pandemic and post-infection samples, which limited tracing the source of pre-existing responses. Because the crossreactivity analysis focused on spike protein, crossreactivity against other viral proteins was not assessed. Small numbers of patients and of tested TCRs were a limitation of the study. Compared with monoreactive clones, crossreactive clones had significantly weaker SARS-CoV-2-driven expansion, a result consistent with antigenic imprinting. Naive versus memory sequencing indicated the assay detects memory recall responses rather than primary responses primed during culture. Memory CD4+ clonotypes crossrecognizing SARS-CoV-2 and at least one common cold coronavirus spike were found in roughly 65% of donors.

This receptor chain uses TRBV4-1 and TRBJ2-7, with TRBD1 identical over 11 junction bases. The clonotype originates from an adult with COVID-19. Sequencing was carried out using naive CD4+ T cells from PBMCs. This specimen's cell subset or site label, interpreted: naive CD4+ T cells isolated by negative enrichment. This receptor carries the CDR3 CASSQDKSRGQGAYEQYF. The nucleotide sequence reads TGCGCCAGCAGCCAAGATAAATCCCGGGGACAGGGGGCCTACGAGCAGTACTTC.